These 24 T cell receptor beta chains originate from one sample sequenced in a study of blood T cell repertoires in COVID-19. Here immunoSEQ multiplex PCR was the method, and the copy in TCRdb shows in-frame clones only, minus some. The table shows fewer than 500,000 clones, with roughly nine tenths occurring only once. The material sequenced was PBMCs or T cells enriched from blood (not recorded which). Receptors originate from a man younger than 40 who had recovered from COVID-19.

The chain has TRBV9 and TRBJ2-1; D is possibly TRBD2 (5 bases). The V gene's germline CDR1 is SGDLS and CDR2 YYNGEE. CDR3 size: 15 residues. Between the trimmed V and J ends, which lost 0 bases and 4 bases, there was a span of 11 bases. The DNA of the CDR3 is TGTGCCAGCAGCGTAGCCACTAGTAGGTACAATGAGCAGTTCTTC. This sequence encodes CASSVATSRYNEQFF.

The chain carries TRBV19 and TRBJ2-3; 7 bases match TRBD2. The germline gives CDR1 LNHDA, CDR2 SQIVND (reference sequence). The CDR3 is made up of 13 amino acids. Unmatched junction bases numbered 5, after V lost 6 bases and J lost 5 bases. This chain's CDR3 is CASRRTREDTQYF. The CDR3 DNA reads as TGTGCCAGTAGAAGGACTAGGGAAGATACGCAGTATTTT. Filled out from reference TRBV19 and TRBJ2-3, the complete variable domain reads DGGITQSPKYLFRKEGQNVTLSCEQNLNHDAMYWYRQDPGQGLRLIYYSQIVNDFQKGDIAEGYSVSREKKESFPLTVTSAQKNPTAFYLCASRRTREDTQYFGPGTRLTVL.

This clone was recorded once. The V call is TRBV11-2, the J call TRBJ2-5, with TRBD1 matching 7 bases. The V gene's germline CDR1 is SGHAT and CDR2 FQNNGV. The CDR3 length is 15 residues. V lost 1 base and J lost 0; bases outside the gene matches: 2. Written as DNA, the CDR3 is TGTGCCAGCAGCTTAGGAGACAGGGACCAAGAGACCCAGTACTTC. It is translated as CASSLGDRDQETQYF.

V and J are TRBV20-1 and TRBJ2-7, with D unresolved. The CDR3 length is 12 residues. Germline V gives CDR1 DFQATT, CDR2 SNEGSKA (reference sequence). Trimming removed 3 bases at V and 5 bases at J, with 11 bases between. The CDR3 region has the DNA TGCAGTGCTAGTGTACTCACTAACGAGCAGTACTTC. Its protein is CSASVLTNEQYF.

The chain uses TRBV7-9 and TRBJ1-3, with no clear D. The germline V gene encodes CDR1 SEHNR and CDR2 FQNEAQ (reference sequence). This CDR3 comprises 14 residues. The V end lost 2 bases, the J end lost 2 bases, and 7 bases lay between the germline ends. The CDR3: CASSLQVPGNTIYF. The DNA for the CDR3 is TGTGCCAGCAGCTTACAGGTCCCTGGAAACACCATATATTTT.

The chain is built from TRBV19 and TRBJ1-2; D ambiguous. Trimming stripped 5 bases from V and 8 bases from J, with 15 bases between. The CDR3 covers 13 residues. CDR1 is LNHDA, CDR2 SQIVND, per germline (reference sequence). CDR3 coding DNA: TGTGCCAGTAGTCTACGGCGGGCGGCGGGCTACACCTTC. This gives the protein CASSLRRAAGYTF.

The sample holds one count of this clone. One end of the junction is discordant with germline, which a read error may explain. The chain is built from TRBV12-5 and TRBJ2-2; D is possibly TRBD2 (5 bases). The germline CDR1 and CDR2 sequences are LGHNT and FRNRAP. The CDR3 length is 13 residues. CDR3 nucleotides: TGTGCTAGTGCCACCGGGAACTCCGGGGAGCTGTTTTTT. Encoded protein: CASATGNSGELFF.

The V call is TRBV3-1 (or the pseudogene TRBV3-2), the J call TRBJ2-5; D not certain. V lost 10 bases and J 5 bases, leaving 11 bases between the germline ends. Germline V gene data show CDR1 as LGHDT and CDR2 as YNNKEL (reference sequence). The CDR3 has 11 amino acids. DNA of the CDR3: TGTGCCATCCTCGCAGCGGAGACCCAGTACTTC. Its protein product is CAILAAETQYF.

The chain joins TRBV28 to TRBJ2-7, with 9 bases aligning to TRBD1. The CDR3 length is 11 residues. Per germline, CDR1 MDHEN and CDR2 SYDVKM. V was pared by 11 bases and J by 7 bases, with 6 bases of the junction left unmatched. The DNA of the CDR3 is TGTGCCGGTGGGACAGGGTGGGAGCAGTACTTC. This encodes CAGGTGWEQYF.

The chain combines TRBV4-1 with TRBJ2-1; the D gene is possibly TRBD2 (7 bases). CDR3 length: 16 amino acids. Trimming pared 5 bases from V and 2 bases from J, leaving 16 bases between. Germline assignment: CDR1 MGHRA and CDR2 YSYEKL. The DNA for the CDR3 is TGCGCCAGCAGCAACGGGTGGCGGGGGCCCTACAATGAGCAGTTCTTC. It specifies CASSNGWRGPYNEQFF.

The chain links TRBV28 to TRBJ2-3; TRBD1 matches 11 bases. Per the germline V gene, CDR1 is MDHEN and CDR2 is SYDVKM. This CDR3 has 15 amino acids. Trimming took 6 bases from V and 6 from J; bases not matched to a gene: 8. CDR3 sequence (DNA): TGTGCCAGCAGCGGACAGGGGGCGGCTATGGATACGCAGTATTTT. Amino acid sequence: CASSGQGAAMDTQYF.

This clone was recorded once. The chain recombines TRBV6-2 or TRBV6-3 with TRBJ2-7, with a possible D match to TRBD2 (6 bases). Looked up from germline, CDR1 is MNHEY and CDR2 is SVGEGT. The CDR3 runs to 18 residues. The V and J ends lost 5 bases and 4 bases respectively, with 27 bases between them. The CDR3 reads CASSQPTSGVPLPYEQYF. DNA for the CDR3: TGTGCCAGCAGTCAACCAACTTCGGGGGTCCCGCTTCCTTACGAGCAGTACTTC.

This chain joins TRBV28 and TRBJ1-5; 11 bases line up with TRBD1. The ends lost 4 bases at V and 6 bases at J; junction bases unmatched: 5. There are 15 residues in the CDR3. CDR1 and CDR2 (germline): MDHEN, SYDVKM. The CDR3 loop is CASSSGTGGTQPQHF. CDR3 sequence (DNA): TGTGCCAGCAGTTCCGGGACAGGGGGAACTCAGCCCCAGCATTTT. Together with reference TRBV28 and TRBJ1-5, the CDR3 gives the full variable domain: DVKVTQSSRYLVKRTGEKVFLECVQDMDHENMFWYRQDPGLGLRLIYFSYDVKMKEKGDIPEGYSVSREKKERFSLILESASTNQTSMYLCASSSGTGGTQPQHFGDGTRLSIL.

V usage is TRBV6-1 and J usage is TRBJ1-5; D is unclear. CDR3 length equals 15 residues. Trimming took 0 bases from V and 3 from J, leaving 9 bases between them. Looked up from germline, CDR1 is MNHNS and CDR2 is SASEGT. DNA for the CDR3: TGTGCCAGCAGTGAAGCGCCGAGTCTCAATCAGCCCCAGCATTTT. Translation gives CASSEAPSLNQPQHF.

The chain joins TRBV6-9 to TRBJ2-2, with D hard to call. Between the trimmed V and J ends, which lost 2 bases and 1 base, there was a span of 5 bases. Germline assignment: CDR1 MNHGY and CDR2 SVAAGI. The CDR3 consists of 14 residues. The CDR3 nucleotides read TGTGCCAGCAGTTATGGAGAGAACACCGGGGAGCTGTTTTTT. Amino acids: CASSYGENTGELFF.

In its sample, this clone was seen once. V usage is TRBV5-5 and J usage is TRBJ1-3; no clear D gene. Trimming pared 1 base from V and 0 bases from J, leaving 11 bases between. The CDR3 is 16 residues long. CDR1 SGHKS and CDR2 YYEKEE come from the germline V gene (reference sequence). The CDR3 DNA follows: TGTGCCAGCAGCTTGCTGGCGGGCCTCTCTGGAAACACCATATATTTT. This translates into CASSLLAGLSGNTIYF.

V usage is TRBV3-1 (or the pseudogene TRBV3-2) and J usage is TRBJ2-5; TRBD2 matches 7 bases. Germline-derived CDR1 and CDR2 are LGHDT and YNNKEL (reference sequence). The CDR3 runs to 15 residues. The junction had 7 bases not matched to a gene; V was cut back by 2 bases and J by 4 bases. CDR3 coding DNA: TGTGCCAGCAGCCAAAGCGGGACCACGGGAGAGACCCAGTACTTC. As protein: CASSQSGTTGETQYF.

A word on this clone: Other DNA sequences in this sample translate to the same CDR3. The V call is TRBV9, the J call TRBJ1-4; D is possibly TRBD1 (5 bases). This CDR3 comprises 15 residues. Germline lookup yields CDR1 SGDLS and CDR2 YYNGEE. V dropped 2 bases and J dropped 0 bases, with 8 bases sitting between them. The CDR3 DNA follows: TGTGCCAGCAGCGTCCAGGGCGCAACTAATGAAAAACTGTTTTTT. Protein: CASSVQGATNEKLFF.

The chain recombines TRBV5-6 with TRBJ1-2; D uncertain. The germline CDR1 and CDR2 sequences are SGHDT and YYEEEE. The length of the CDR3 is 13 residues. V was pared by 4 bases and J by 3 bases, with 10 bases between. As DNA, the CDR3 is TGTGCCAGCAGCGAGGGATCGGACTATGGCTACACCTTC. Translating gives CASSEGSDYGYTF.

V usage is TRBV28 and J usage is TRBJ1-3, with D possibly matching TRBD1 (6 bases). V was shortened by 2 bases and J by 4 bases, with 12 bases between the two germline ends. Germline V gene data show CDR1 as MDHEN and CDR2 as SYDVKM. The CDR3 consists of 15 residues. CDR3 nucleotides: TGTGCCAGCAGTTTAAGTGCAGGGGCGGGAAACACCATATATTTT. Protein sequence: CASSLSAGAGNTIYF. The whole variable domain, filled in from reference TRBV28 and TRBJ1-3, reads DVKVTQSSRYLVKRTGEKVFLECVQDMDHENMFWYRQDPGLGLRLIYFSYDVKMKEKGDIPEGYSVSREKKERFSLILESASTNQTSMYLCASSLSAGAGNTIYFGEGSWLTVV.

This clone was counted a few times. The chain has TRBV5-4 and TRBJ2-3, with 8 bases lining up with TRBD2. The CDR3 covers 16 residues. The V gene end was trimmed by 0 bases and the J gene end by 2 bases; junction bases not matched to a gene: 5. CDR1 and CDR2 from the germline V gene are SGHNT and YYREEE (reference sequence). The CDR3 loop is CASSLAGRGYTDTQYF. The CDR3 nucleotides read TGTGCCAGCAGCTTGGCCGGGAGGGGGTACACAGATACGCAGTATTTT.

This chain links TRBV19 with TRBJ2-2; TRBD2 agrees at 8 bases. The CDR3 extends over 14 amino acids. The germline CDR1 and CDR2 sequences are LNHDA and SQIVND (reference sequence). V shed 2 bases, J shed 6 bases, and the junction held 2 bases outside the gene matches. CDR3 amino acids: CASSIRAGAGELFF. DNA for the CDR3: TGTGCCAGTAGTATAAGAGCGGGAGCCGGGGAGCTGTTTTTT.

Only one count was recorded for this clone. The chain links TRBV27 to TRBJ2-7, with D possibly matching TRBD1 (5 bases). This CDR3 has 13 residues. The ends were cut back, 4 bases at V and 2 bases at J, with 9 bases in the middle. Germline values: CDR1 MNHEY, CDR2 SMNVEV (reference sequence). CDR3 protein: CASSYGAAYEQYF. CDR3 sequence (DNA): TGTGCCAGCAGTTATGGGGCGGCCTACGAGCAGTACTTC.

The chain joins TRBV18 to TRBJ2-6; no firm D call. The CDR3 length is 16 residues. V shed 3 bases and J shed 2 bases, with 11 bases lying between them. CDR1 is KGHSH, CDR2 LQKENI, per germline. The CDR3 nucleotides read TGTGCCAGCTCACCCGTTGATAGTACTGGGGCCAACGTCCTGACTTTC. Amino acids: CASSPVDSTGANVLTF.